This TCR beta chain was recovered during a study of technical replicates of blood from a few donors. Profiling relied on immunoSEQ multiplex PCR, and the TCRdb table lists in-frame clones only, not all of them. This sample yields tens of thousands of clones, of which 95% are seen a single time; under 0.35% belongs to the top ten. The source is a human donor in good health. The material sequenced was T cells isolated from PBMCs.

The CDR3 reads CASSPGQGGHTGELFF. The CDR3 nucleotides read TGTGCCAGCAGCCCTGGACAGGGGGGTCACACCGGGGAGCTGTTTTTT. The gene calls are TRBV9 and TRBJ2-2; 10 nucleotides line up with TRBD1. The CDR3 has 16 residues. V gave up 4 bases and J gave up 3 bases; unmatched junction bases: 6. The V gene's germline CDR1 is SGDLS and CDR2 YYNGEE.